What follows are 9 T cell receptor beta chains derived from one specimen sequenced in a study of control samples from healthy donors and cancer patients. Generated by immunoSEQ multiplex PCR, the TCRdb table keeps only in-frame clones and is missing some. Of around 200,000 clones listed, just under 95% are singletons. The specimen sequenced was blood. These receptors all stem from a man younger than 35 in good health.

As DNA, the CDR3 is TGTGCCAGCAGCCGTGGCGAAGGTCAGCCCCAGCATTTT. It specifies CASSRGEGQPQHF. The chain uses TRBV12-3 or TRBV12-4 and TRBJ1-5; unclear D gene. This CDR3 spans 13 amino acids. Between the trimmed V and J ends, which lost 6 bases and 6 bases, there was a span of 12 bases.

V gene TRBV3-1 (or the pseudogene TRBV3-2) combines with J gene TRBJ2-7; 7 bases agree with TRBD1. The J segment lost 0 bases and the V segment lost 5 bases, leaving 7 bases of the junction unmatched. Germline V lookup: CDR1 LGHDT, CDR2 YNNKEL (reference sequence). This CDR3 spans 15 amino acids. This CDR3 is CASSSTTGYSYEQYF. The CDR3 DNA sequence: TGTGCCAGCAGCTCGACGACAGGGTACTCCTACGAGCAGTACTTC.

This chain connects TRBV9 to TRBJ2-1; TRBD1 aligns across 7 bases. J gave up 5 bases and V 2 bases, and 4 bases lay outside the gene matches. The CDR3 loop spans 14 amino acids. Germline lookup yields CDR1 SGDLS and CDR2 YYNGEE. CDR3 sequence: CASSVLGQDNEQFF. The CDR3 DNA sequence: TGTGCCAGCAGCGTTCTTGGACAGGACAATGAGCAGTTCTTC. Full variable domain (missing parts from reference TRBV9 and TRBJ2-1): DSGVTQTPKHLITATGQRVTLRCSPRSGDLSVYWYQQSLDQGLQFLIQYYNGEERAKGNILERFSAQQFPDLHSELNLSSLELGDSALYFCASSVLGQDNEQFFGPGTRLTVL.

CDR3 sequence reads: CASSFSPQGTDTQYF. CDR3 coding DNA: TGTGCCAGCAGCTTTTCCCCACAGGGCACAGATACGCAGTATTTT. The rearrangement uses TRBV5-4 and TRBJ2-3; TRBD1 is a possible D gene (5 bases). V lost 2 bases and J 1 base, leaving 11 bases between the germline ends. This CDR3 has 15 residues. Germline V CDR1 and CDR2: SGHNT, YYREEE (reference sequence).

This clone was found once. This chain links TRBV11-2 with TRBJ1-1; unclear D gene. CDR1 SGHAT and CDR2 FQNNGV come from the germline V gene. V was pared by 1 base and J by 8 bases, with 5 bases between. This CDR3 is 11 amino acids long. The DNA of the CDR3 is TGTGCCAGCAGCTTAGTGGGGGAAGCTTTCTTT. As protein: CASSLVGEAFF.

The CDR3: CSVEPLLGGNTIYF. In DNA form, the CDR3 reads TGCAGCGTTGAACCCCTCCTTGGCGGAAACACCATATATTTT. V is TRBV29-1 and J is TRBJ1-3, with D hard to call. The CDR3 length is 14 residues. Looked up from germline, CDR1 is SQVTM and CDR2 is ANQGSEA. Trimming shortened V by 2 bases and J by 4 bases, and 12 bases separated the two germline ends.

V usage is TRBV6-1 and J usage is TRBJ2-4; D not certain. The CDR3 totals 15 residues. Germline loops: CDR1 MNHNS, CDR2 SASEGT. Between the trimmed V and J ends, which lost 2 bases and 1 base, there was a span of 9 bases. CDR3 protein: CASSEQAAAKNIQYF. The CDR3 DNA follows: TGTGCCAGCAGTGAACAGGCTGCGGCCAAAAACATTCAGTACTTC.

The chain is built from TRBV3-1 (or the pseudogene TRBV3-2) and TRBJ1-6; no clear D. The CDR3 is 15 residues long. V lost 3 bases and J 0 bases, leaving 6 bases between the germline ends. The V gene's germline CDR1 is LGHDT and CDR2 YNNKEL (reference sequence). In nucleotides, the CDR3 is TGTGCCAGCAGCCATAGTAGCTCCTATAATTCACCCCTCCACTTT. This gives the protein CASSHSSSYNSPLHF.

This clone was recorded a few times. The genes are TRBV6-5 and TRBJ1-5; 7 nucleotides match TRBD1. V was clipped by 6 bases and J by 6 bases; unmatched bases: 11. Germline lookup yields CDR1 MNHEY and CDR2 SVGAGI. The CDR3 covers 15 residues. For the CDR3, the DNA is TGTGCCAGCAGGGCAGCAGGGGGATTTAGTCAGCCCCAGCATTTT. Its translation is CASRAAGGFSQPQHF.